This entry features one T cell receptor (beta chain) sequence. TCRdb passed the 5' RACE reads through MiXCR, listing each CDR3 protein once. The sample holds some 62,000 distinct CDR3 sequences, 25% to 30% seen once. The CDR3 runs 12 residues. Trimming removed 6 bases from V and 3 bases from J, with 8 bases in between. CDR1 and CDR2 (germline): MNHNY, SVGAGI (reference sequence). The chain uses TRBV6-6 and TRBJ2-5; D is unclear. Sample: tumor-infiltrating naive CD4+ T cells sorted from the breast tumor. Subset specified: naive CD4+ T cells, CD4+CD45RA+CD25-. The clonotype comes from a female donor with breast cancer. The CDR3 region has the DNA TGTGCCAGCAGCCGCCTTAAAGAGACCCAGTACTTC. Encoded protein: CASSRLKETQYF.